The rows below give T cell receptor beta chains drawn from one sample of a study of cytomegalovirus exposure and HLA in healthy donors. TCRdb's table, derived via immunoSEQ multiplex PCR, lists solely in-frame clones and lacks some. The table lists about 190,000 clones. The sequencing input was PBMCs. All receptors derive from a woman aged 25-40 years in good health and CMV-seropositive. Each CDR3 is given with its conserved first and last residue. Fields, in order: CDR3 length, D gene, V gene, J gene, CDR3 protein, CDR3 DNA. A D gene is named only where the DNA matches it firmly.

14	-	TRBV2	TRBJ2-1	CASQEKSSYNEQFF	TGTGCCAGCCAGGAAAAGAGCTCCTACAATGAGCAGTTCTTC
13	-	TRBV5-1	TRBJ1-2	CASSLDRLYGYTF	TGCGCCAGCAGCTTGGACAGGCTCTATGGCTACACCTTC
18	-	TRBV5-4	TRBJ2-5	CASSLGGTERGRTETQYF	TGTGCCAGCAGCTTGGGAGGGACAGAGCGGGGGCGCACGGAGACCCAGTACTTC
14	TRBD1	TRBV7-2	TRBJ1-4	CASRSGGSDEKLFF	TGTGCCAGCAGGTCAGGGGGATCAGATGAAAAACTGTTTTTT
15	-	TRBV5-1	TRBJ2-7	CASGFQQGSTYEQYF	TGCGCCAGCGGTTTTCAGCAGGGGTCTACCTACGAGCAGTACTTC
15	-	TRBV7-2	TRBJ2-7	CASSLGGRLSYEQYF	TGTGCCAGCAGCTTAGGTGGCAGGCTGAGTTACGAGCAGTACTTC
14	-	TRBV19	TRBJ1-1	CATKIGVMNTEAFF	TGTGCCACAAAAATAGGAGTTATGAACACTGAAGCTTTCTTT
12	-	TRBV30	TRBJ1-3	CAWSTDRNTIYF	TGTGCCTGGAGTACAGATAGAAACACCATATATTTT
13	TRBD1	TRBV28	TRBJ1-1	CASTDDRGTEAFF	TGTGCCAGCACCGATGACAGGGGCACTGAAGCTTTCTTT
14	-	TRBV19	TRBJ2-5	CASTNRGDQETQYF	TGTGCCAGTACAAATCGGGGAGACCAAGAGACCCAGTACTTC